These 30 T cell receptor beta chains originate from one sample sequenced in a study of T cell responses to AZD1222 COVID-19 vaccine. Profiling relied on immunoSEQ multiplex PCR, and the TCRdb table lists in-frame clones only, not all of them. The data contain approximately 85,000 clones, 85% to 90% of them singletons. Source: peripheral blood, taken on day 0 of AZD1222 vaccination. These receptors originate from an adult in good health.

The chain has TRBV9 and TRBJ1-4; D is undetermined. CDR1 is SGDLS, CDR2 YYNGEE, per germline. V lost 0 bases to trimming and J lost 7 bases, with 10 bases between them. The CDR3 spans 14 residues. This chain's CDR3 is CASSVEPRSEKLFF. The DNA for the CDR3 is TGTGCCAGCAGCGTAGAACCCAGAAGTGAAAAACTGTTTTTT.

This clone is a singleton in its sample. This chain joins TRBV30 and TRBJ2-5; D call uncertain. The germline CDR1 and CDR2 sequences are GTSNPN and SVGIG (reference sequence). The CDR3 has 15 amino acids. V was cut by 1 base and J by 7 bases, with 19 bases left in between. The CDR3, as DNA: TGTGCCTGGAGTGGGGCCCTGGATGAGAAGGGGACCCAGTACTTC. This encodes CAWSGALDEKGTQYF.

The chain has TRBV7-2 and TRBJ1-5; TRBD1 aligns across 7 bases. The trim removed 1 base at V and 3 bases at J, leaving 3 bases unmatched. CDR3 length: 15 amino acids. Germline CDR1 and CDR2: SGHTA and FQGNSA. As DNA, the CDR3 is TGTGCCAGCAGCTTAGAAGGGGGCTTCAATCAGCCCCAGCATTTT. It translates to CASSLEGGFNQPQHF.

The CDR3, as DNA: TGCGCCAGCAGCTTACCCATCAGGGGATATGGCTACACCTTC. As protein: CASSLPIRGYGYTF. The gene calls are TRBV5-1 and TRBJ1-2, with a tentative D call TRBD1 (6 bases). This CDR3 contains 14 residues. Germline CDR1 is SGHRS and CDR2 is YFSETQ. Trimming stripped 2 bases from V and 5 bases from J, with 13 bases between.

The chain links TRBV19 to TRBJ1-5, with 10 nucleotides matching TRBD1. The CDR3 consists of 17 residues. The junction had 10 bases not matched to a gene; V was cut back by 5 bases and J by 3 bases. Germline CDR1 reads LNHDA; CDR2 reads SQIVND (reference sequence). The CDR3 here is CASSRRPGTGDNQPQHF. The CDR3 DNA is TGTGCCAGTAGTCGACGTCCCGGGACAGGGGACAATCAGCCCCAGCATTTT.

The V gene is TRBV5-6, the J gene TRBJ1-3, with D uncertain. V was shortened by 4 bases and J by 0 bases, with 8 bases between the two germline ends. Germline V gene sequence: CDR1 SGHDT, CDR2 YYEEEE. The CDR3 spans 14 residues. CDR3 nucleotide sequence: TGTGCCAGCAGCCGGAAGAGCTCTGGAAACACCATATATTTT. Amino acid sequence: CASSRKSSGNTIYF.

The sample holds a few counts of this clone. The rearrangement joins TRBV3-1 (or the pseudogene TRBV3-2) to TRBJ1-2, with a weak D call TRBD1 (5 bases). Germline lookup yields CDR1 LGHDT and CDR2 YNNKEL (reference sequence). This CDR3 comprises 15 residues. V lost 0 bases to trimming and J lost 1 base, with 9 bases between them. CDR3 sequence reads: CASSQEGLFNYGYTF. CDR3 DNA: TGTGCCAGCAGCCAAGAGGGACTTTTTAACTATGGCTACACCTTC.

The rearrangement joins TRBV10-1 to TRBJ2-7; D tentatively fits TRBD1 or TRBD2 (5 bases each). Germline CDR1 reads WNHNN; CDR2 reads SYGVQD (reference sequence). Trimming shortened V by 4 bases and J by 6 bases, and 25 bases separated the two germline ends. The length of the CDR3 is 17 residues. The CDR3: CASSASPPGGVRGEQYF. CDR3 nucleotides: TGCGCCAGCAGTGCGTCCCCACCTGGGGGTGTTCGTGGCGAGCAGTACTTC.

The chain has TRBV7-2 and TRBJ2-1; 10 nucleotides align to TRBD1. The CDR3 has 16 amino acids. Trimming cost V 5 bases and J 8 bases; bases outside gene matches: 12. The germline V gene has CDR1 SGHTA and CDR2 FQGNSA. Written as DNA, the CDR3 is TGTGCCAGCAGCCAGACCCCGGGACAGGGGTCTGATGAGCAGTTCTTC. Translated, it gives CASSQTPGQGSDEQFF.

The chain links TRBV6-5 to TRBJ2-7; perhaps TRBD1 as D (6 bases). Trimming took off 6 bases at V and 4 bases at J, with 16 bases between the two ends. Germline values: CDR1 MNHEY, CDR2 SVGAGI. There are 14 residues in the CDR3. CDR3 in amino acids: CASRPTQGKYEQYF. CDR3 DNA: TGTGCCAGCAGACCAACGCAGGGGAAGTACGAGCAGTACTTC.

The V and J genes are TRBV25-1 and TRBJ1-6; TRBD1 matches at 7 bases. This CDR3 is 14 amino acids long. The germline V gene has CDR1 MGHDK and CDR2 SYGVNS. J lost 9 bases, V lost 8 bases, and 10 bases had no gene match. The CDR3 is CASGGAGTASPLHF. The DNA of the CDR3 is TGTGCCAGCGGGGGAGCCGGGACAGCTTCACCCCTCCACTTT.

The chain recombines TRBV6-4 with TRBJ2-7; TRBD1 might be the D (5 bases). CDR1 is MRHNA, CDR2 SNTAGT, per germline. The V end lost 3 bases, the J end lost 2 bases, and 8 bases lay between the germline ends. The CDR3 spans 13 residues. This chain's CDR3 is CASSEGEAYEQYF. The CDR3 coding sequence is TGTGCCAGCAGTGAAGGGGAAGCCTACGAGCAGTACTTC.

This rearrangement joins TRBV28 to TRBJ1-5; 9 bases map to TRBD1. The CDR3 is made up of 14 amino acids. The V and J ends lost 3 bases and 6 bases, in that order; junction bases with no gene match: 3. Germline V CDR1 and CDR2: MDHEN, SYDVKM. The DNA for the CDR3 is TGTGCCAGCAGTTTTTTACAGGGGGCTCAGCCCCAGCATTTT. The encoded protein is CASSFLQGAQPQHF. The full variable domain, rest sourced from reference TRBV28 and TRBJ1-5, is DVKVTQSSRYLVKRTGEKVFLECVQDMDHENMFWYRQDPGLGLRLIYFSYDVKMKEKGDIPEGYSVSREKKERFSLILESASTNQTSMYLCASSFLQGAQPQHFGDGTRLSIL.

V gene TRBV19 combines with J gene TRBJ1-5, with D tentatively TRBD1 (5 bases). V was pared by 3 bases and J by 1 base, with 13 bases between. This CDR3 has 16 residues. The germline gives CDR1 LNHDA, CDR2 SQIVND (reference sequence). The CDR3: CASSIRGAQSNQPQHF. CDR3 coding DNA: TGTGCCAGTAGTATTCGGGGCGCCCAGAGCAATCAGCCCCAGCATTTT.

The chain links TRBV11-2 to TRBJ1-3, with 8 bases that match TRBD1. V was pared by 3 bases and J by 0 bases, with 7 bases of the junction left unmatched. CDR3 length: 17 amino acids. Germline V gives CDR1 SGHAT, CDR2 FQNNGV. The CDR3 DNA reads as TGTGCCAGCAGCTTCGGGACAGGACTTCTCTCTGGAAACACCATATATTTT. It yields the protein CASSFGTGLLSGNTIYF. The full variable domain, completed using reference TRBV11-2 and TRBJ1-3, is EAGVAQSPRYKIIEKRQSVAFWCNPISGHATLYWYQQILGQGPKLLIQFQNNGVVDDSQLPKDRFSAERLKGVDSTLKIQPAKLEDSAVYLCASSFGTGLLSGNTIYFGEGSWLTVV.

In DNA, the CDR3 is TGTGCCAGTAGTATAGGTAGCGCCACAGATACGCAGTATTTT. Its translation: CASSIGSATDTQYF. V usage is TRBV19 and J usage is TRBJ2-3; tentatively, D is TRBD2 (5 bases). V was clipped by 1 base and J by 2 bases, with 7 bases between them. The length of the CDR3 is 14 residues. Germline values: CDR1 LNHDA, CDR2 SQIVND (reference sequence).

The chain links TRBV30 to TRBJ1-6; weak D call: TRBD1 (5 bases). The germline V gene has CDR1 GTSNPN and CDR2 SVGIG (reference sequence). Trimming pared 2 bases from V and 9 bases from J, leaving 17 bases between. The CDR3 totals 15 residues. The DNA of the CDR3 is TGTGCCTGGAGTATCGGTGGACACTTCAGTTCACCCCTCCACTTT. It is translated as CAWSIGGHFSSPLHF. The variable domain in full, completed from reference TRBV30 and TRBJ1-6, reads SQTIHQWPATLVQPVGSPLSLECTVEGTSNPNLYWYRQAAGRGLQLLFYSVGIGQISSEVPQNLSASRPQDRQFILSSKKLLLSDSGFYLCAWSIGGHFSSPLHFGNGTRLTVT.

This clone was picked up one time. This chain links TRBV5-8 with TRBJ1-1; perhaps TRBD1 as D (6 bases). The CDR3 totals 14 residues. Per the germline V gene, CDR1 is SGHTS and CDR2 is YDEGEE. Trimming took off 2 bases at V and 6 bases at J, with 14 bases between the two ends. CDR3 nucleotide sequence: TGTGCCAGCAGCTTTCAGGGGAGTTGGGCTGAAGCTTTCTTT. Residues: CASSFQGSWAEAFF.

This clone was picked up a small number of times. The genes are TRBV28 and TRBJ2-7; a weak D match, TRBD1 (5 bases). The CDR3 length is 13 residues. V was trimmed by 1 base and J by 4 bases, leaving 8 bases between them. The germline V gene encodes CDR1 MDHEN and CDR2 SYDVKM. The CDR3 protein is CASSLYRQYEQYF. CDR3 bases: TGTGCCAGCAGTTTATACCGACAGTACGAGCAGTACTTC.

The J gene is TRBJ2-1, the V gene TRBV18; D may match TRBD1 or TRBD2 (5 bases each). Looked up from germline, CDR1 is KGHSH and CDR2 is LQKENI. The CDR3 is 13 residues long. Trimming took 2 bases from V and 12 from J, leaving 14 bases between them. The CDR3 coding sequence is TGTGCCAGCTCACCAACCCTATCTGGGGGGCAGTTCTTC. Translated: CASSPTLSGGQFF.

This chain uses TRBV7-2 with TRBJ1-2; D is uncertain. This CDR3 comprises 17 residues. CDR1 and CDR2 (germline): SGHTA, FQGNSA. The V end lost 10 bases, the J end lost 4 bases, and 28 bases lay between the germline ends. The CDR3 bases are TGTGCCACCCGGGTGGGTGCAGCCGTTAGAGAAGGCTATGGCTACACCTTC. It translates to CATRVGAAVREGYGYTF.

The V gene is TRBV15, the J gene TRBJ1-4; 9 nucleotides align to TRBD1. Germline-derived CDR1 and CDR2 are LNHNV and YYDKDF (reference sequence). The CDR3 has 15 residues. The V gene end was trimmed by 4 bases and the J gene end by 6 bases; junction bases not matched to a gene: 6. For the CDR3, the DNA is TGTGCCACCAGCATGACCGGGACAGGGTATGAAAAACTGTTTTTT. Translated, it gives CATSMTGTGYEKLFF.

The CDR3 bases are TGTGCCAGCCAAACCGGGACCGGGTTCTCCACTGAAGCTTTCTTT. Its protein is CASQTGTGFSTEAFF. This chain uses TRBV28 with TRBJ1-1; tentative D call: TRBD1 (5 bases). The CDR3 contains 15 residues. V was pared by 8 bases and J by 4 bases, with 20 bases between. The V gene's germline CDR1 is MDHEN and CDR2 SYDVKM.

The rearrangement links TRBV21-1 to TRBJ1-3; the table calls TRBD1, which could not be checked here. TRBV21-1 is described as a pseudogene. This CDR3 contains 17 residues. CDR3 sequence reads: CASSRLGRRHSGNTIYF. CDR3 DNA sequence: TGTGCCAGCAGTCGGTTAGGCAGGCGCCACTCTGGAAACACCATATATTTT.

The genes are TRBV27 and TRBJ2-5, with D unresolved. Germline assignment: CDR1 MNHEY and CDR2 SMNVEV (reference sequence). Trimming pared 2 bases from V and 5 bases from J, leaving 12 bases between. The CDR3 sequence is 14 residues long. CDR3 DNA sequence: TGTGCCAGCAGTTTAGGGCCGGGCTGGGAGACCCAGTACTTC. This sequence encodes CASSLGPGWETQYF.

The chain is built from TRBV2 and TRBJ2-2; D possibly corresponds to TRBD1 (5 bases). Looked up from germline, CDR1 is SNHLY and CDR2 is FYNNEI. With 2 bases removed from V and 7 bases from J, the gap between germline ends came to 11 bases. The CDR3 is made up of 14 amino acids. The CDR3 coding sequence is TGTGCCAGCAGTGAACAGGGTAACGGCGGGGAGCTGTTTTTT. Translated: CASSEQGNGGELFF.

A single count supports this clone. The rearrangement links TRBV30 to TRBJ1-3; TRBD1 might be the D (5 bases). Germline CDR1 GTSNPN, CDR2 SVGIG (reference sequence). CDR3 length: 14 amino acids. The V end was cut by 0 bases, the J end by 0 bases, with 6 bases between. The CDR3 reads CAWSVGASGNTIYF. The CDR3 nucleotides are TGTGCCTGGAGTGTAGGGGCCTCTGGAAACACCATATATTTT.

This clone was seen only a few times. V usage is TRBV19 and J usage is TRBJ2-1, with TRBD1 identical over 10 bases. Germline CDR1 reads LNHDA; CDR2 reads SQIVND (reference sequence). The V gene end was trimmed by 4 bases and the J gene end by 5 bases; junction bases not matched to a gene: 8. The CDR3 is made up of 16 amino acids. CDR3 protein: CASSTPGQGIHNEQFF. The CDR3 bases are TGTGCCAGTAGTACCCCGGGACAGGGGATCCACAATGAGCAGTTCTTC.

The chain links TRBV2 to TRBJ1-1, with unresolved D. The germline V gene has CDR1 SNHLY and CDR2 FYNNEI. Deletions cut 4 bases from V and 1 base from J, with 7 bases between. The CDR3 loop spans 13 amino acids. CDR3 sequence: CASSGEANTEAFF. As DNA, the CDR3 is TGTGCCAGCAGTGGGGAAGCGAACACTGAAGCTTTCTTT.

This sequence joins TRBV19 and TRBJ2-3; tentatively, D is TRBD2 (6 bases). Germline V gene data show CDR1 as LNHDA and CDR2 as SQIVND (reference sequence). CDR3 length: 16 amino acids. The ends were cut back, 5 bases at V and 0 bases at J, with 15 bases in the middle. The CDR3 reads CASSPYPGTSTDTQYF. Written as DNA, the CDR3 is TGTGCCAGTAGTCCTTATCCCGGGACTAGCACAGATACGCAGTATTTT.